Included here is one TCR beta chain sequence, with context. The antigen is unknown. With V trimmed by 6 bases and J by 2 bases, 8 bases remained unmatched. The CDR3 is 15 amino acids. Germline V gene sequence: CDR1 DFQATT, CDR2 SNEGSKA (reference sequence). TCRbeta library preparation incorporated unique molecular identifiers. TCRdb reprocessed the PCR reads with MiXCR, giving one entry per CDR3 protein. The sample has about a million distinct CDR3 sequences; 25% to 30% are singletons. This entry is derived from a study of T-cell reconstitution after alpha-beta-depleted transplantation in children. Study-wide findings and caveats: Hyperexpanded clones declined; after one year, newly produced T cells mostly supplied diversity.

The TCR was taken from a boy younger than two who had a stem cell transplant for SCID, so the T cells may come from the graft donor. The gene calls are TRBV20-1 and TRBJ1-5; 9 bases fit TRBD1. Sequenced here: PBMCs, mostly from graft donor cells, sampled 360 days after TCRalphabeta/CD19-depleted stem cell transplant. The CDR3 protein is CSARTGEGGNQPQHF. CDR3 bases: TGCAGTGCCAGGACAGGGGAAGGCGGCAATCAGCCCCAGCATTTT.